The 6 T cell receptor beta chains listed next were all sequenced from one sample in a study of T cell repertoires in cytomegalovirus infection. TCRdb analysed the reads with MiXCR anew, one entry per CDR3 protein. Among approximately 550,000 distinct CDR3 sequences, approximately 15% were seen once, and the ten largest hold 24%. The sequencing input was CD8+ T cells from PBMCs. The receptors were gathered from a human donor in good health (CMV status not recorded). Some clones in this sample may be carry-over from other donors' samples.

This clonotype occurred a few times. The J gene is TRBJ2-7, the V gene TRBV28; D may be TRBD1 (6 bases). The CDR3 contains 15 residues. With 4 bases removed from V and 3 bases from J, the gap between germline ends came to 16 bases. Germline CDR1 and CDR2: MDHEN and SYDVKM. CDR3: CASSSTGTSYYEQYF. As DNA, the CDR3 is TGTGCCAGCAGTTCCACCGGGACATCCTACTACGAGCAGTACTTC.

The rearrangement uses TRBV27 and TRBJ2-3, with TRBD2 matching 14 bases. With 3 bases clipped from V and 5 bases from J, the junction kept 7 bases outside the gene matches. Germline loops: CDR1 MNHEY, CDR2 SMNVEV (reference sequence). The CDR3 covers 17 residues. This CDR3 is CASSLPPGLAGVDTQYF. The CDR3 DNA sequence: TGTGCCAGCAGTTTGCCCCCGGGACTAGCGGGAGTAGATACGCAGTATTTT.

In its sample, this clonotype was seen many times. This chain uses TRBV7-9 with TRBJ1-4, with D unclear. CDR3 length equals 18 residues. The V gene's germline CDR1 is SEHNR and CDR2 FQNEAQ (reference sequence). Between the trimmed V and J ends, which lost 0 bases and 0 bases, there was a span of 14 bases. The CDR3 bases are TGTGCCAGCAGCTTAGCAAGTCGGAGGCGGGCAACTAATGAAAAACTGTTTTTT. Translating it yields CASSLASRRRATNEKLFF.

Concerning this clonotype: This is likely a read error, given that the CDR3 carries no conserved phenylalanine or tryptophan at its end. The DNA is omitted, as the CDR3 cannot be located on it reliably, and the CDR3 follows TCRdb's listing. This chain uses TRBV7-6 with TRBJ2-1; TRBD1, the table's D call, was not compared with the DNA. Germline V CDR1 and CDR2: SGHVS, FNYEAQ. The CDR3 length is 15 residues, termini included. CDR3 region: CASCLRTEVYNEQLL.

This clonotype turned up a few times. The V and J genes are TRBV9 and TRBJ2-7, with 10 bases lining up with TRBD1. The CDR3 is 14 amino acids. From germline, CDR1 is SGDLS and CDR2 YYNGEE. V dropped 0 bases and J dropped 4; count of bases not matched to a gene: 1. The CDR3 sequence: CASSVEDRGYEQYF. The DNA for the CDR3 is TGTGCCAGCAGCGTAGAGGACAGGGGGTACGAGCAGTACTTC.

The chain carries TRBV19 and TRBJ1-1, with D uncertain. The ends were cut back, 4 bases at V and 5 bases at J, with 17 bases in the middle. The CDR3 is 15 amino acids. CDR1 is LNHDA and CDR2 is SQIVND in the germline V gene (reference sequence). CDR3 coding DNA: TGTGCCAGTAGTAGTGGGAAGGGATTGAGGACTGAAGCTTTCTTT. Amino acid sequence: CASSSGKGLRTEAFF.